One and the same sample provided the 8 T cell receptor beta chains below, sequenced in a study of cytomegalovirus exposure and HLA in healthy donors. PCR involved 60 Vbeta and 13 Jbeta primers. Only in-frame clones appear in the TCRdb table, and some are missing; sequencing was by immunoSEQ multiplex PCR. The table has 130,000 or so clones, more than 70% seen once. Sequences were obtained from PBMCs. These receptors came from a woman in her sixties or seventies in good health and CMV-seronegative.

The chain couples TRBV6-1 to TRBJ2-5, with a possible D match to TRBD1 (5 bases). This CDR3 is built from 13 residues. V shed 5 bases and J shed 2 bases, with 9 bases lying between them. The V gene's germline CDR1 is MNHNS and CDR2 SASEGT. CDR3 DNA: TGTGCCAGCAGTCAACGACAGCAAGAGACCCAGTACTTC. It translates to CASSQRQQETQYF.

This chain links TRBV6-1 with TRBJ2-1, with 8 bases matching TRBD1. CDR1 is MNHNS, CDR2 SASEGT, per germline. The CDR3 length is 16 residues. The J segment lost 4 bases and the V segment lost 0 bases, leaving 5 bases of the junction unmatched. This CDR3 reads CASSEALDRVYNEQFF. As DNA, the CDR3 is TGTGCCAGCAGTGAAGCCTTGGACAGGGTTTACAATGAGCAGTTCTTC.

This clone has more than one count but fewer than ten. The sample carries other DNA sequences with the same CDR3. This sequence joins TRBV5-1 and TRBJ1-5; possible D gene TRBD1, 6 bases. The V end was cut by 0 bases, the J end by 3 bases, with 10 bases between. Germline V gene data show CDR1 as SGHRS and CDR2 as YFSETQ. The CDR3 is 15 amino acids. The CDR3: CASSLDGQSNQPQHF. The CDR3 DNA is TGCGCCAGCAGCTTGGACGGACAGTCCAATCAGCCCCAGCATTTT.

This clone was counted once. This chain links TRBV7-2 with TRBJ1-5, with D possibly being TRBD1 (5 bases). The germline V and J ends were trimmed by 1 base and 2 bases, with 12 bases remaining between them. Per the germline V gene, CDR1 is SGHTA and CDR2 is FQGNSA. This CDR3 spans 16 amino acids. The CDR3 nucleotides are TGTGCCAGCAGCTTAGTGCAGGGTGGAGGCAATCAGCCCCAGCATTTT. Translating gives CASSLVQGGGNQPQHF. Supplemented by reference TRBV7-2 and TRBJ1-5, the full variable domain reads GAGVSQSPSNKVTEKGKDVELRCDPISGHTALYWYRQSLGQGLEFLIYFQGNSAPDKSGLPSDRFSAERTGGSVSTLTIQRTQQEDSAVYLCASSLVQGGGNQPQHFGDGTRLSIL.

This clone was observed once. The chain links TRBV5-1 to TRBJ2-3; 8 nucleotides match TRBD1. With V trimmed by 4 bases and J by 2 bases, 3 bases remained unmatched. Germline V gives CDR1 SGHRS, CDR2 YFSETQ. This CDR3 comprises 14 residues. Here the CDR3 reads CASSRQGHTDTQYF. Written as DNA, the CDR3 is TGCGCCAGCAGCCGACAGGGGCACACAGATACGCAGTATTTT.

CDR3 protein: CASSPGQGYNEQFF. CDR3 coding DNA: TGTGCCAGCTCACCCGGGCAGGGATACAATGAGCAGTTCTTC. This chain uses TRBV18 with TRBJ2-1; weak D call: TRBD1 (5 bases). The CDR3 runs to 14 residues. CDR1 is KGHSH, CDR2 LQKENI, per germline. V lost 3 bases to trimming and J lost 4 bases, with 10 bases between them.

J is TRBJ2-3 and V is TRBV4-2, with D possibly TRBD1 on 6 matching bases. Trimming removed 4 bases from V and 2 bases from J, with 16 bases in between. CDR1 and CDR2 (germline): LGHNA, YNFKEQ. The CDR3 has 16 residues. The CDR3 DNA reads as TGTGCCAGCAGCCGAACTTGGGGACAACTCACAGATACGCAGTATTTT. Its protein product is CASSRTWGQLTDTQYF.

The genes are TRBV19 and TRBJ1-4; D might be TRBD1 (6 bases). The CDR3 covers 14 residues. Trimming took off 4 bases at V and 7 bases at J, with 13 bases between the two ends. The germline gives CDR1 LNHDA, CDR2 SQIVND (reference sequence). DNA for the CDR3: TGTGCCAGTAGTACAGGACAGCCGGGTGAAAAACTGTTTTTT. Its translation is CASSTGQPGEKLFF.